The rows below give T cell receptor beta chains drawn from one sample of a study of beta chain features in type 1 diabetes. Assay: immunoSEQ multiplex PCR; the TCRdb copy retains only in-frame clones and omits some. This table has 500,000 to 650,000 clones, roughly an eighth appearing once. The sample taken for sequencing was naive CD4+ T cells from blood. Every receptor here comes from a man aged 25-45 years with type 1 diabetes. The CDR3 runs from the conserved cysteine through the conserved F or W. Each record gives: V gene, clone size, J gene, D gene, CDR3 DNA, CDR3 protein. A D gene is named only where the DNA matches it firmly. For some rows the clone size is stated as once, few or many, or as a class when expanded; others skip it.

V gene: TRBV6-1; clone size: -; J gene: TRBJ2-5; D gene: TRBD2; CDR3 DNA: TGTGCCAGCACCCAACTAGCGGGCTGGGGGGAGACCCAGTACTTC; CDR3 protein: CASTQLAGWGETQYF
V gene: TRBV10-3; clone size: -; J gene: TRBJ2-1; D gene: TRBD1; CDR3 DNA: TGTGCCATTGGTCAGGGGGACTACAATGAGCAGTTCTTC; CDR3 protein: CAIGQGDYNEQFF
V gene: TRBV27; clone size: -; J gene: TRBJ1-1; D gene: -; CDR3 DNA: TGTGCCAGCGCCCTTCCACAGGGTAAAGCTTTCTTT; CDR3 protein: CASALPQGKAFF
V gene: TRBV5-6; clone size: few; J gene: TRBJ1-1; D gene: -; CDR3 DNA: TGTGCCAGCAGCAGTACAGGGACGGCTTTCTTT; CDR3 protein: CASSSTGTAFF
V gene: TRBV6-1; clone size: -; J gene: TRBJ1-5; D gene: -; CDR3 DNA: TGTGCCAGCAGGGGCTATAGCAATCAGCCCCAGCATTTT; CDR3 protein: CASRGYSNQPQHF
V gene: TRBV4-3; clone size: -; J gene: TRBJ2-1; D gene: -; CDR3 DNA: TGCGCCAGCAGCCAAGATAGGGCAGGTTGGGGCAATGAGCAGTTCTTC; CDR3 protein: CASSQDRAGWGNEQFF
V gene: TRBV6-5; clone size: -; J gene: TRBJ1-2; D gene: -; CDR3 DNA: TGTGCCAGCAGTTACGGAGGGCGTGGGCTGAGCTACACCTTC; CDR3 protein: CASSYGGRGLSYTF
V gene: TRBV5-1; clone size: -; J gene: TRBJ2-1; D gene: -; CDR3 DNA: TGCGCCAGCAGCTCCGGGAGCGCTTACAATGAGCAGTTCTTC; CDR3 protein: CASSSGSAYNEQFF
V gene: TRBV7-6; clone size: few; J gene: TRBJ2-2; D gene: -; CDR3 DNA: TGTGCCAGCAGCCAACGGACAGAATTGTCCGGGGAGCTGTTTTTT; CDR3 protein: CASSQRTELSGELFF
V gene: TRBV7-2; clone size: -; J gene: TRBJ1-2; D gene: TRBD1; CDR3 DNA: TGTGCCAGCACCGAGGGGACAGGGGATGGCTACACCTTC; CDR3 protein: CASTEGTGDGYTF
V gene: TRBV13; clone size: -; J gene: TRBJ1-1; D gene: -; CDR3 DNA: TGTGCCAGCAACCCGAACACTGAAGCTTTCTTT; CDR3 protein: CASNPNTEAFF
V gene: TRBV9; clone size: -; J gene: TRBJ1-2; D gene: -; CDR3 DNA: TGTGCCAGCAGCGTAGAGGTGGGGAGCTATGGCTACACCTTC; CDR3 protein: CASSVEVGSYGYTF
V gene: TRBV30; clone size: -; J gene: TRBJ2-2; D gene: TRBD1; CDR3 DNA: TGTGCCTGGAGGGCTGCTACAGGGGGAAAGACCGGGGAGCTGTTTTTT; CDR3 protein: CAWRAATGGKTGELFF
V gene: TRBV7-9; clone size: few; J gene: TRBJ2-1; D gene: -; CDR3 DNA: TGTGCCAGCAGCTTAGACAGGCCCAATGAGCAGTTCTTC; CDR3 protein: CASSLDRPNEQFF
V gene: TRBV9; clone size: -; J gene: TRBJ1-4; D gene: -; CDR3 DNA: TGTGCCAGCAGCGTAGGACCCTCTAATGAAAAACTGTTTTTT; CDR3 protein: CASSVGPSNEKLFF
V gene: TRBV6-5; clone size: -; J gene: TRBJ2-3; D gene: -; CDR3 DNA: TGTGCCAGCAGTGTCCGGGGGTCCGCAGATACGCAGTATTTT; CDR3 protein: CASSVRGSADTQYF
V gene: TRBV4-3; clone size: few; J gene: TRBJ2-1; D gene: TRBD1; CDR3 DNA: TGCGCCAGCAGCCAAGATGTGGGGGACAGGGAAGGAGATTTGGTTGAGCAGTTCTTC; CDR3 protein: CASSQDVGDREGDLVEQFF
V gene: TRBV10-3; clone size: -; J gene: TRBJ2-7; D gene: TRBD1; CDR3 DNA: TGTGCCATCAGTGACCGACAGGGACCATACGAGCAGTACTTC; CDR3 protein: CAISDRQGPYEQYF
V gene: TRBV10-3; clone size: -; J gene: TRBJ2-5; D gene: -; CDR3 DNA: TGTGCCATCAGGGACTCCCAAGAGACCCAGTACTTC; CDR3 protein: CAIRDSQETQYF
V gene: TRBV30; clone size: few; J gene: TRBJ1-4; D gene: -; CDR3 DNA: TGTGCCTGGTGTCCCTTAAAGGGGTGTGAAAAACTGTTTTTT; CDR3 protein: CAWCPLKGCEKLFF
V gene: TRBV9; clone size: few; J gene: TRBJ1-1; D gene: TRBD1; CDR3 DNA: TGTGCCAGCAGCGTTGGAGACAGGGGAGACACTGAAGCTTTCTTT; CDR3 protein: CASSVGDRGDTEAFF
V gene: TRBV11-2; clone size: -; J gene: TRBJ1-2; D gene: -; CDR3 DNA: TGTGCCAGCAGCTTAGATCAGGGCGTACATGGCTACACCTTC; CDR3 protein: CASSLDQGVHGYTF
V gene: TRBV25-1; clone size: -; J gene: TRBJ2-5; D gene: TRBD2; CDR3 DNA: TGTGCCAGCAGAGGACTAGCGGGATCTCTGTGGACCCAGTACTTC; CDR3 protein: CASRGLAGSLWTQYF
V gene: TRBV10-3; clone size: -; J gene: TRBJ2-5; D gene: -; CDR3 DNA: TGTGCCATCAGTGACGAGGGCAGGCCACAAGAGACCCAGTACTTC; CDR3 protein: CAISDEGRPQETQYF
V gene: TRBV2; clone size: few; J gene: TRBJ2-2; D gene: -; CDR3 DNA: TGTGCCAGCAGTGAACAGGGGAACACCGGGGAGCTGTTTTTT; CDR3 protein: CASSEQGNTGELFF
V gene: TRBV7-9; clone size: -; J gene: TRBJ1-2; D gene: -; CDR3 DNA: TGTGCCAGCAGTATGGGGGACTATGGCTACACCTTC; CDR3 protein: CASSMGDYGYTF
V gene: TRBV7-2; clone size: -; J gene: TRBJ2-3; D gene: TRBD2; CDR3 DNA: TGTGCCAGCAGCTACCGGCAGACTAGCGGGGACACAGATACGCAGTATTTT; CDR3 protein: CASSYRQTSGDTDTQYF
V gene: TRBV15; clone size: -; J gene: TRBJ1-5; D gene: -; CDR3 DNA: TGTGCCACCAGCAGAGATGTGGGCGGGGAGGGGCAGCAGCCCCAGCATTTT; CDR3 protein: CATSRDVGGEGQQPQHF
V gene: TRBV7-9; clone size: -; J gene: TRBJ1-6; D gene: -; CDR3 DNA: TGTGCCAGCAGCTTAAGGCGAGTGGGGGATTCACCCCTCCACTTT; CDR3 protein: CASSLRRVGDSPLHF
V gene: TRBV29-1; clone size: -; J gene: TRBJ2-3; D gene: -; CDR3 DNA: TGCAGCGTGGTATCCGCGGACAGAAACACAGATACGCAGTATTTT; CDR3 protein: CSVVSADRNTDTQYF
V gene: TRBV2; clone size: -; J gene: TRBJ2-2; D gene: -; CDR3 DNA: TGTGCCAGCAGTGAGGCCCTAGCCGGGGAGCTGTTTTTT; CDR3 protein: CASSEALAGELFF
V gene: TRBV15; clone size: -; J gene: TRBJ1-4; D gene: -; CDR3 DNA: TGTGCCACCAGCAGAGAAGGGGATAATGAAAAACTGTTTTTT; CDR3 protein: CATSREGDNEKLFF
V gene: TRBV6-5; clone size: -; J gene: TRBJ1-2; D gene: -; CDR3 DNA: TGTGCCAGCAGTTACGGGGGGATATCGGCCGGCTACACCTTC; CDR3 protein: CASSYGGISAGYTF
V gene: TRBV6-6; clone size: -; J gene: TRBJ1-1; D gene: TRBD1; CDR3 DNA: TGTGCCAGCAGTGGCCGACAGGGGACGGAGGCTTTCTTT; CDR3 protein: CASSGRQGTEAFF
V gene: TRBV27; clone size: few; J gene: TRBJ1-1; D gene: TRBD1; CDR3 DNA: TGTGCCAGCAGTGAGCCGGACAGGGTCCCCACTGAAGCTTTCTTT; CDR3 protein: CASSEPDRVPTEAFF
V gene: TRBV5-1; clone size: few; J gene: TRBJ2-3; D gene: -; CDR3 DNA: TGCGCCAGCAGCTTGGATAACGCAGATACGCAGTATTTT; CDR3 protein: CASSLDNADTQYF
V gene: TRBV28; clone size: -; J gene: TRBJ2-1; D gene: TRBD2; CDR3 DNA: TGTGCCAGCATCTCCGGGGGGAGCTCCTACAATGAGCAGTTCTTC; CDR3 protein: CASISGGSSYNEQFF
V gene: TRBV21-1; clone size: -; J gene: TRBJ2-2; D gene: -; CDR3 DNA: TGTGCCAGCAGCCCGAGCAGGTCCGGGGAGCTGTTTTTT; CDR3 protein: CASSPSRSGELFF
V gene: TRBV6-5; clone size: -; J gene: TRBJ2-3; D gene: -; CDR3 DNA: TGTGCCAGCAGTTACTCCGGTGGGGGGACAGATACGCAGTATTTT; CDR3 protein: CASSYSGGGTDTQYF
V gene: TRBV4-3; clone size: -; J gene: TRBJ2-3; D gene: TRBD2; CDR3 DNA: TGCGCCAGCAGCCCAGGACTAGCGGGGGGGGTAGATACGCAGTATTTT; CDR3 protein: CASSPGLAGGVDTQYF
V gene: TRBV2; clone size: -; J gene: TRBJ1-2; D gene: TRBD1; CDR3 DNA: TGTGCCAGCAGTGAACGACAGGGGGACTATGGCTACACCTTC; CDR3 protein: CASSERQGDYGYTF
V gene: TRBV5-5; clone size: -; J gene: TRBJ2-7; D gene: TRBD1; CDR3 DNA: TGTGCCAGCAGCTGGGGACAGGGCTACTACGAGCAGTACTTC; CDR3 protein: CASSWGQGYYEQYF
V gene: TRBV5-1; clone size: -; J gene: TRBJ2-3; D gene: TRBD1; CDR3 DNA: TGCGCCAGCAGCACCGGGACAGCAGATACGCAGTATTTT; CDR3 protein: CASSTGTADTQYF
V gene: TRBV5-1; clone size: few; J gene: TRBJ2-5; D gene: -; CDR3 DNA: TGCGCCAGCAGCCCGATTGAAGAATACAAAGAGACCCAGTACTTC; CDR3 protein: CASSPIEEYKETQYF
V gene: TRBV5-6; clone size: few; J gene: TRBJ1-2; D gene: TRBD1; CDR3 DNA: TGTGCCAGCAGCCTACGGGACAGGGACTATGGCTACACCTTC; CDR3 protein: CASSLRDRDYGYTF
V gene: TRBV18; clone size: few; J gene: TRBJ2-1; D gene: -; CDR3 DNA: TGTGCCAGCTCACCACAGGAGGGATCCTACAATGAGCAGTTCTTC; CDR3 protein: CASSPQEGSYNEQFF
V gene: TRBV7-8; clone size: few; J gene: TRBJ2-7; D gene: TRBD1; CDR3 DNA: TGTGCCAGCAGCTGGGACAGGGGTGACTACGAGCAGTACTTC; CDR3 protein: CASSWDRGDYEQYF
V gene: TRBV30; clone size: few; J gene: TRBJ1-5; D gene: -; CDR3 DNA: TGTGCCTGGAGTGTAAGGGACGATCAGCCCCAGCATTTT; CDR3 protein: CAWSVRDDQPQHF
V gene: TRBV11-2; clone size: -; J gene: TRBJ2-4; D gene: -; CDR3 DNA: TGTGCCAGCAGCTTAGAGATGGACACCATTCAGTACTTC; CDR3 protein: CASSLEMDTIQYF
V gene: TRBV18; clone size: few; J gene: TRBJ2-5; D gene: -; CDR3 DNA: TGTGCCAGCTCACCAGGGCTTTTTCAAGAGACCCAGTACTTC; CDR3 protein: CASSPGLFQETQYF
V gene: TRBV5-5; clone size: few; J gene: TRBJ2-5; D gene: -; CDR3 DNA: TGTGCCAGCAGCTTGAATGCAGGGATGGAGACCCAGTACTTC; CDR3 protein: CASSLNAGMETQYF
V gene: TRBV2; clone size: -; J gene: TRBJ2-7; D gene: -; CDR3 DNA: TGTGCCAGCAGTGAAGGACGGTTCAGCTTC; CDR3 protein: CASSEGRFSF
V gene: TRBV18; clone size: few; J gene: TRBJ2-3; D gene: TRBD1; CDR3 DNA: TGTGCCAGCTCACCGCGGACAGGGGGCACAGATACGCAGTATTTT; CDR3 protein: CASSPRTGGTDTQYF
V gene: TRBV4-3; clone size: -; J gene: TRBJ2-2; D gene: -; CDR3 DNA: TGCGCCAGCAGCCAAGGGGTCCACAACACCGGGGAGCTGTTTTTT; CDR3 protein: CASSQGVHNTGELFF
V gene: TRBV28; clone size: -; J gene: TRBJ1-3; D gene: -; CDR3 DNA: TGTGCCAGCAGCGGACAGACCTCTGGAAACACCATATATTTT; CDR3 protein: CASSGQTSGNTIYF